This is a list of T cell receptor beta chains from one sample in a study of shared clonotypes between healthy human individuals. Sequencing was performed with immunoSEQ multiplex PCR; in TCRdb, only in-frame clones are kept and a portion is missing. Altogether around 940,000 clones are present, 60% to 85% being singletons, with the ten largest covering approximately 1.5%. The specimen was memory CD4+ T cells sorted from blood. These receptors were collected from a man aged 18 to 30 in good health. Each CDR3 is given without its conserved first and last residue. The size of a clone is reported for some rows only, either as once, few or many, or as a class for expanded clones.

cdr3_aa,j_call,clone_size,v_call
ASSLSGATSDTQY,TRBJ2-3,NA,TRBV7-6
ASSESGQGRGGYT,TRBJ1-2,NA,TRBV2
ASNSDSSISPQH,TRBJ1-5,once,TRBV28
ATSREELAGVNTGELF,TRBJ2-2,NA,TRBV15
ASSLPGGATVTEAF,TRBJ1-1,NA,TRBV7-9
ASSSPNTEAF,TRBJ1-1,NA,TRBV5-6
ASVKRSIGETQY,TRBJ2-5,NA,TRBV12-5
ASSLYQQGGYEQY,TRBJ2-7,NA,TRBV5-1
ASTIGLFGEQF,TRBJ2-1,NA,TRBV19
ASSPAGEAGYT,TRBJ1-2,many,TRBV18
ARSPRTGEVYGYT,TRBJ1-2,NA,TRBV5-3
ASSLVRSLNTGELF,TRBJ2-2,NA,TRBV5-4
ASSLDTGQTNTEAF,TRBJ1-1,NA,TRBV11-2
ASSLTGTSEQY,TRBJ2-7,once,TRBV7-3
ASSSAGTGRGNTIY,TRBJ1-3,NA,TRBV11-3
ASSLFGVSQPQH,TRBJ1-5,NA,TRBV28
ASSLVGSRWTQY,TRBJ2-5,NA,TRBV11-2
ASRGQPEVPLH,TRBJ1-6,few,TRBV6-1
ASSQNRGARETQY,TRBJ2-5,NA,TRBV4-3
ARGTGIMRLEETQY,TRBJ2-5,NA,TRBV10-3
AWSDRGAVQF,TRBJ2-1,NA,TRBV30
AWSASDTYEQY,TRBJ2-7,NA,TRBV30
ASSFGRNTEAF,TRBJ1-1,few,TRBV2
ASGLRDSYEQY,TRBJ2-7,NA,TRBV28
ASSLALRGEGNEQF,TRBJ2-1,NA,TRBV5-6
ASRPGQRINEQY,TRBJ2-7,NA,TRBV28
ASSITSGGSADTQY,TRBJ2-3,few,TRBV7-6
ASSPLGAPTYNEQF,TRBJ2-1,NA,TRBV5-1
ASNRQDNPNYGYT,TRBJ1-2,NA,TRBV7-9
ASSYSAGGGVYEQY,NA,NA,TRBV6-5
AWSAGHDVNYGYT,TRBJ1-2,NA,TRBV30
ASSRTPTYEQY,TRBJ2-7,NA,TRBV7-2
ASGLDREQY,TRBJ2-7,few,TRBV12-5
ASSEALSRDTGELF,TRBJ2-2,NA,TRBV6-1
ASSSGRLSNEKLF,TRBJ1-4,NA,TRBV7-2
ASKGRGNQPQH,TRBJ1-5,many,TRBV2
ASSLLGPNYGYT,TRBJ1-2,NA,TRBV28
SVRRGETQY,TRBJ2-5,NA,TRBV20-1
ASSERGTSHFIY,TRBJ1-3,NA,TRBV2
ASSLAGGQKNQKLF,TRBJ1-4,NA,TRBV5-6